Detailed here is one TCR beta chain. Unmatched junction bases numbered 11, after V lost 5 bases and J lost 7 bases. Per germline, CDR1 MDHEN and CDR2 SYDVKM. The CDR3 spans 15 residues. The authors' processing: It was from reference gene primer amplification that nucleated cell counts were estimated. Measured with immunoSEQ multiplex PCR; TCRdb has only the in-frame clones, and not every one. V, J and clone size are those of that table, while D and trimming were read from the DNA. In the table there are 150,000 or so clones, over 65% of which are singletons. The sample belongs to a study of blood T cell repertoires in COVID-19. Overall study: Donors in the United States, Italy and Spain gave samples during acute or convalescent COVID-19. The cDNA or gDNA used as material had been derived from T cells, B-cell-depleted T cells, or PBMCs.

Specimen: peripheral blood. J is TRBJ1-2 and V is TRBV28; 9 bases fit TRBD1. The sequence was obtained from a man aged 80 or over with acute or convalescent COVID-19. CDR3: CASSLPDRGAGGYTF. The CDR3 DNA sequence: TGTGCCAGCAGTCTCCCGGACAGGGGAGCGGGTGGCTACACCTTC.